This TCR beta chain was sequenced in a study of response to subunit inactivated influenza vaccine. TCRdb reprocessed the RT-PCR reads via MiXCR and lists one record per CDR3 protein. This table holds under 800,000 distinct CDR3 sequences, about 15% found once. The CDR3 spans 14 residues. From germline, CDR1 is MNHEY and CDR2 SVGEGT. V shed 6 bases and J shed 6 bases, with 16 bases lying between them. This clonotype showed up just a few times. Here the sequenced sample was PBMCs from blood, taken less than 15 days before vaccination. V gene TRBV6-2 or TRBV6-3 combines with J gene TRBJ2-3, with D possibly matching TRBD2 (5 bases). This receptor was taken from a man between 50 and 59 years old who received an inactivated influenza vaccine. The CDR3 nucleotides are TGTGCCAGCAGGGGCGGACTGGCCAGCGATACGCAGTATTTT. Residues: CASRGGLASDTQYF.